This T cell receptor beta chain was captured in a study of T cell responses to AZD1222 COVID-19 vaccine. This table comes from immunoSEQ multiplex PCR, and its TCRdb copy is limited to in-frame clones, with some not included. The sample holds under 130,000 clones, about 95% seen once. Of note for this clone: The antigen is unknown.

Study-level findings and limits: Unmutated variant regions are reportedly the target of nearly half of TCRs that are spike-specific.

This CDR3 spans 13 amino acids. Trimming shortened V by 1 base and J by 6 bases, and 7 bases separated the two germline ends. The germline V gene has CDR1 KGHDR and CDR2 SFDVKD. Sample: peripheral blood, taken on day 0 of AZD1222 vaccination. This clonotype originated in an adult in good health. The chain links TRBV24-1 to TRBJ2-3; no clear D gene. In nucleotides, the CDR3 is TGTGCCACCAGTGATTTCCTATCCGATACGCAGTATTTT. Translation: CATSDFLSDTQYF.